Here is one T cell receptor (beta chain) with its context. In the original workflow: Reference gene primer amplification in the assay estimated nucleated cell counts. Produced via immunoSEQ multiplex PCR; TCRdb's table is partial and in-frame only. V, J and clone size reflect that table, while D and trimming were determined from the DNA. The sample records approximately 190,000 clones, approximately 84% being singletons. The data derive from a study of blood T cell repertoires in COVID-19. Overall study context: The origin of the acute and convalescent COVID-19 samples was the United States, Italy and Spain. In each case, the material was cDNA or gDNA derived from T cells, B-cell-depleted T cells, or PBMCs.

The germline gives CDR1 KGHDR, CDR2 SFDVKD. This CDR3 spans 14 amino acids. The germline V and J ends were trimmed by 9 bases and 3 bases, with 16 bases remaining between them. Sequenced input: peripheral blood. V is TRBV24-1 and J is TRBJ2-5, with D unresolved. The sequence derives from a man older than 75 with acute or convalescent COVID-19. CDR3 sequence (DNA): TGTGCCACCTCCGAGAGAGGATCGAAAGAGACCCAGTACTTC. It yields the protein CATSERGSKETQYF.